The 23 T cell receptor beta chains below all came from one sample that was sequenced in a study of regulatory T cells in long-lasting Graves disease. Arm-PCR of CDR3 regions with iRepertoire HTBI primers generated TCR beta libraries. TCRdb redid the calling of the multiplex PCR reads with MiXCR, one entry per CDR3 protein. The sample carries 400,000 to 500,000 distinct CDR3 sequences, 11% to 15% recorded once. This sample's time point: newly diagnosed GD, antithyroid drugs for less than 3 months. Following extraction of RNA from PBMCs, that RNA was used to make the TCR library. The same sample was also used in a study of T cells in Graves' hyperthyroidism and ophthalmopathy.

Sequenced material: peripheral blood mononuclear cells (PBMCs), taken at new diagnosis, from a patient treated with antithyroid drugs. These receptors came from a woman between 45 and 60 years old with Graves disease.

This clonotype was seen repeatedly, ten times or more. The chain is built from TRBV5-1 and TRBJ2-5; 10 bases line up with TRBD1. Germline V gives CDR1 SGHRS, CDR2 YFSETQ. The CDR3 consists of 16 residues. The V and J ends lost 4 bases and 0 bases, in that order; junction bases with no gene match: 6. CDR3 amino acids: CASSDGTGAHQETQYF. As DNA, the CDR3 is TGCGCCAGCAGCGACGGGACAGGGGCCCACCAAGAGACCCAGTACTTC.

This clonotype was recorded at least ten times. This chain uses TRBV28 with TRBJ2-6, with unresolved D. Germline values: CDR1 MDHEN, CDR2 SYDVKM. This CDR3 contains 16 residues. V lost 3 bases, J lost 4 bases, and 13 bases lay in between. CDR3: CASSLGGPPGANVLTF. The DNA of the CDR3 is TGTGCCAGCAGTTTGGGCGGCCCACCCGGGGCCAACGTCCTGACTTTC. The variable domain in full, with the rest retrieved from reference TRBV28 and TRBJ2-6, is DVKVTQSSRYLVKRTGEKVFLECVQDMDHENMFWYRQDPGLGLRLIYFSYDVKMKEKGDIPEGYSVSREKKERFSLILESASTNQTSMYLCASSLGGPPGANVLTFGAGSRLTVL.

This clonotype showed up many times. The V gene is TRBV6-6, the J gene TRBJ1-1; the D gene is possibly TRBD1 (5 bases). The V end lost 0 bases, the J end lost 3 bases, and 8 bases lay between the germline ends. Per the germline V gene, CDR1 is MNHNY and CDR2 is SVGAGI (reference sequence). The CDR3 is 14 amino acids. The CDR3 region has the DNA TGTGCCAGCAGTTACTCGGGCAGGGACACTGAAGCTTTCTTT. It codes for CASSYSGRDTEAFF.

The rearrangement uses TRBV20-1 and TRBJ2-7; 11 bases align to TRBD2. The CDR3 is 13 residues long. Germline trimming cut 6 bases from V and 4 bases from J; bases unmatched to any gene: 5. Germline loops: CDR1 DFQATT, CDR2 SNEGSKA (reference sequence). The CDR3 sequence: CSARLAGTYEQYF. The CDR3 DNA follows: TGCAGTGCGCGACTAGCGGGAACTTACGAGCAGTACTTC.

The rearrangement links TRBV6-2 or TRBV6-3 to TRBJ2-7, with 8 bases that match TRBD1. Unmatched junction bases numbered 6, after V lost 5 bases and J lost 0 bases. CDR1 and CDR2 from the germline V gene are MNHEY and SVGEGT. The length of the CDR3 is 15 residues. CDR3 nucleotides: TGTGCCAGCAGTAAGGGACAGGTCCACTCCTACGAGCAGTACTTC. This codes for CASSKGQVHSYEQYF.

This chain connects TRBV20-1 to TRBJ2-1, with 11 bases identical to TRBD2. CDR1 and CDR2 from the germline V gene are DFQATT and SNEGSKA (reference sequence). J lost 10 bases, V lost 1 base, and 9 bases had no gene match. This CDR3 is built from 15 residues. The CDR3 region is CSARVSSGRLWEQFF. CDR3 sequence (DNA): TGCAGTGCTAGAGTTTCTAGCGGGAGGCTTTGGGAGCAGTTCTTC.

At least ten counts were recorded for this clonotype. The chain couples TRBV28 to TRBJ1-1; no clear D gene. CDR3 length: 15 amino acids. Deletions cut 6 bases from V and 5 bases from J, with 19 bases between. CDR1 is MDHEN and CDR2 is SYDVKM in the germline V gene. This CDR3 is CASSLRGLPRTEAFF. In nucleotides, the CDR3 is TGTGCCAGCAGCCTGCGCGGACTTCCGAGGACTGAAGCTTTCTTT.

At least ten counts were recorded for this clonotype. The CDR3 DNA reads TGTGCCAGCTCACCGGGATATGGCTCCAATGAGCAGTTCTTC. Translated, it gives CASSPGYGSNEQFF. The genes are TRBV18 and TRBJ2-1; D is unclear. Between the trimmed V and J ends, which lost 3 bases and 6 bases, there was a span of 12 bases. The CDR3 runs to 14 residues. Germline V CDR1 and CDR2: KGHSH, LQKENI.

This clonotype was recorded many times. This CDR3 reads CSANPYTEAFF. The DNA of the CDR3 is TGCAGCGCAAACCCTTACACTGAAGCTTTCTTT. The V gene is TRBV20-1, the J gene TRBJ1-1; D is ambiguous. This CDR3 has 11 amino acids. CDR1 DFQATT and CDR2 SNEGSKA come from the germline V gene (reference sequence).

This clonotype has ten or more counts. The chain uses TRBV20-1 and TRBJ2-3, with TRBD2 matching 15 bases. Germline CDR1 DFQATT, CDR2 SNEGSKA (reference sequence). Unmatched junction bases numbered 7, after V lost 6 bases and J lost 0 bases. CDR3 length equals 17 residues. The CDR3 nucleotides are TGCAGTGCCCCCACGGGACTAGCGGGGGGAAGCACAGATACGCAGTATTTT. Encoded protein: CSAPTGLAGGSTDTQYF.

The table lists this clonotype with many counts. The chain joins TRBV28 to TRBJ1-5; D is unclear. With 6 bases removed from V and 5 bases from J, the gap between germline ends came to 11 bases. The CDR3 spans 13 residues. Germline V gene lookup returns CDR1 MDHEN and CDR2 SYDVKM. The CDR3 nucleotides are TGTGCCAGCAGCACGCAAGAATATCAGCCCCAGCATTTT. Protein: CASSTQEYQPQHF.

This clonotype showed up many times. The chain carries TRBV3-1 and TRBJ1-4; a possible D gene is TRBD1 (6 bases). Germline loops: CDR1 LGHDT, CDR2 YNNKEL (reference sequence). The CDR3 runs 16 residues. V lost 5 bases and J 4 bases, leaving 17 bases between the germline ends. The DNA for the CDR3 is TGTGCCAGCAGCTACCACGACCAAGGGGGTAATGAAAAACTGTTTTTT. This gives the protein CASSYHDQGGNEKLFF. The full variable domain, its missing parts supplied by reference TRBV3-1 and TRBJ1-4, is DTAVSQTPKYLVTQMGNDKSIKCEQNLGHDTMYWYKQDSKKFLKIMFSYNNKELIINETVPNRFSPKSPDKAHLNLHINSLELGDSAVYFCASSYHDQGGNEKLFFGSGTQLSVL.

This clonotype occurred many times. The gene calls are TRBV11-3 and TRBJ2-2; 7 bases line up with TRBD1. This CDR3 is built from 17 residues. Per the germline V gene, CDR1 is SGHNT and CDR2 is YENEEA. The V gene end was trimmed by 3 bases and the J gene end by 0 bases; junction bases not matched to a gene: 7. DNA of the CDR3: TGTGCCAGCAGCTTCCGACAGGGCGCCCCGAACACCGGGGAGCTGTTTTTT. Its translation: CASSFRQGAPNTGELFF.

This clonotype was seen at least ten times. This rearrangement joins TRBV28 to TRBJ2-1; D remains unclear. The CDR3 totals 15 residues. Looked up from germline, CDR1 is MDHEN and CDR2 is SYDVKM. The V end lost 3 bases, the J end lost 0 bases, and 9 bases lay between the germline ends. Written as DNA, the CDR3 is TGTGCCAGCAGTTTCCCCCAGAGCTCCTACAATGAGCAGTTCTTC. It is translated as CASSFPQSSYNEQFF.

This clonotype was counted only a few times. CDR3 coding DNA: TGCGCCAGCAGCTTAAGCCCGGACCTCTTCTCTGGAAACACCATATATTTT. Its translation: CASSLSPDLFSGNTIYF. The V call is TRBV5-1, the J call TRBJ1-3; D unclear. The CDR3 sequence is 17 residues long. The ends were cut back, 2 bases at V and 0 bases at J, with 15 bases in the middle. Germline values: CDR1 SGHRS, CDR2 YFSETQ. Drawing the rest from reference TRBV5-1 and TRBJ1-3, the complete variable domain is KAGVTQTPRYLIKTRGQQVTLSCSPISGHRSVSWYQQTPGQGLQFLFEYFSETQRNKGNFPGRFSGRQFSNSRSEMNVSTLELGDSALYLCASSLSPDLFSGNTIYFGEGSWLTVV.

V gene TRBV29-1 combines with J gene TRBJ2-3, with 7 bases identical to TRBD1. V shed 0 bases, J shed 7 bases, and the junction held 4 bases outside the gene matches. This CDR3 has 13 residues. Germline V gene lookup returns CDR1 SQVTM and CDR2 ANQGSEA. The CDR3 is CSVEDDRAHTQYF. CDR3 DNA sequence: TGCAGCGTTGAAGACGACAGGGCGCATACGCAGTATTTT.

About this clonotype itself: This may come from a read error, since a much larger clone is one base off. V gene TRBV18 combines with J gene TRBJ1-1; unclear D gene. Germline values: CDR1 KGHSH, CDR2 LQKENI. The CDR3 sequence is 14 residues long. As DNA, the CDR3 is TGTGTCAGCTCCCCAAGGACGAGTGGGGAAGAAGCTTTCTTT. It is translated as CVSSPRTSGEEAFF.

V is TRBV13 and J is TRBJ2-5; weak D call: TRBD2 (6 bases). V lost 4 bases, J lost 3 bases, and 21 bases lay in between. The V gene's germline CDR1 is PRHDT and CDR2 FYEKMQ (reference sequence). The CDR3 covers 17 residues. The CDR3 loop reads CASSSPRGLAFEETQYF. The CDR3 DNA is TGTGCCAGCAGCTCCCCCCGTGGTCTAGCGTTTGAAGAGACCCAGTACTTC.

There are many counts of this clonotype. The chain carries TRBV6-1 and TRBJ1-2; tentatively, D is TRBD1 (6 bases). The ends were cut back, 5 bases at V and 2 bases at J, with 9 bases in the middle. The germline V gene has CDR1 MNHNS and CDR2 SASEGT. This CDR3 is 13 amino acids long. The CDR3 nucleotides are TGTGCCAGCAGTAGGGACACCAACTATGGCTACACCTTC. The encoded protein is CASSRDTNYGYTF.

This clonotype was seen only a few times. The chain uses TRBV28 and TRBJ1-1; D unresolved. Trimming removed 7 bases at V and 0 bases at J, with 12 bases between. CDR1 is MDHEN and CDR2 is SYDVKM in the germline V gene. This CDR3 is built from 14 residues. CDR3 bases: TGTGCCAGCATCCGTTCCGAAATGAACACTGAAGCTTTCTTT. This codes for CASIRSEMNTEAFF.

This clonotype was recorded at least ten times. The chain uses TRBV28 and TRBJ2-1, with 13 positions matching TRBD2. CDR1 and CDR2 (germline): MDHEN, SYDVKM. V gave up 6 bases and J gave up 9 bases; unmatched junction bases: 8. This CDR3 has 15 amino acids. The CDR3 DNA follows: TGTGCCAGCAGCCAGACTAGCGGGAGGTTCTTTGAGCAGTTCTTC. Protein product: CASSQTSGRFFEQFF. Complete variable domain (other parts from reference TRBV28 and TRBJ2-1): DVKVTQSSRYLVKRTGEKVFLECVQDMDHENMFWYRQDPGLGLRLIYFSYDVKMKEKGDIPEGYSVSREKKERFSLILESASTNQTSMYLCASSQTSGRFFEQFFGPGTRLTVL.

The chain couples TRBV20-1 to TRBJ1-1; no clear D gene. V was shortened by 1 base and J by 4 bases, with 13 bases between the two germline ends. CDR1 is DFQATT and CDR2 is SNEGSKA in the germline V gene (reference sequence). This CDR3 region has 14 residues. The CDR3 region is CSARGFGGTTEAFF. The CDR3 DNA reads TGCAGTGCTAGAGGTTTCGGAGGTACCACTGAAGCTTTCTTT.

The V and J genes are TRBV9 and TRBJ1-6, with D perhaps TRBD1 (5 bases). V gave up 2 bases and J gave up 7 bases, with 10 bases separating them. CDR3 size: 14 residues. CDR1 is SGDLS and CDR2 is YYNGEE in the germline V gene. CDR3 in amino acids: CASSVSRVNSPLHF. CDR3 nucleotides: TGTGCCAGCAGCGTCTCCAGGGTAAATTCACCCCTCCACTTT.